These 20 T cell receptor beta chains originate from one sample sequenced in a study of CD4 and CD8 cells across lung adenocarcinoma regions. TCRdb analysed the PCR reads with MiXCR anew, one entry per CDR3 protein. Here the sample spans 12,000 to 15,000 distinct CDR3 sequences, roughly 40% being singletons. Sequencing used CD4+ T cells from the center of a lung tumor. The source is a male donor with lung adenocarcinoma. The CD4 and CD8 labels of this study may be unreliable.

About this clonotype: This sequence may be a read error, since a much larger clone differs from it by one base. This chain's CDR3 is CASSESRERQQYF. The DNA for the CDR3 is TGCGCCAGCAGTGAGTCGCGGGAGAGGCAGCAGTACTTC. The rearrangement joins TRBV10-1 to TRBJ2-4, with TRBD2 matching over 7 bases. This CDR3 has 13 residues. Unmatched junction bases numbered 6, after V lost 0 bases and J lost 13 bases. The germline gives CDR1 WNHNN, CDR2 SYGVQD (reference sequence).

This clonotype was seen a few times. The V call is TRBV19, the J call TRBJ2-5; D possibly corresponds to TRBD2 (5 bases). In germline, CDR1 is LNHDA, CDR2 SQIVND (reference sequence). V lost 0 bases to trimming and J lost 4 bases, with 15 bases between them. The CDR3 contains 16 residues. DNA for the CDR3: TGTGCCAGTAGTATAGAGAGCGGCCAACTCGGAGAGACCCAGTACTTC. Its translation: CASSIESGQLGETQYF. Looking up the rest from reference TRBV19 and TRBJ2-5 gives the full variable domain: DGGITQSPKYLFRKEGQNVTLSCEQNLNHDAMYWYRQDPGQGLRLIYYSQIVNDFQKGDIAEGYSVSREKKESFPLTVTSAQKNPTAFYLCASSIESGQLGETQYFGPGTRLLVL.

This rearrangement joins TRBV6-1 to TRBJ2-7; D is unclear. Germline V CDR1 and CDR2: MNHNS, SASEGT. The CDR3 covers 14 residues. Trimming stripped 8 bases from V and 1 base from J, with 15 bases between. CDR3 in DNA: TGTGCCAGCCGACCAATAGGACGTTCCTACGAGCAGTACTTC. It encodes CASRPIGRSYEQYF.

The CDR3 nucleotides read TGTGCCAGCAGTGAATTGGGGGGACCGGCCACAGATACGCAGTACTTC. It specifies CASSELGGPATDTQYF. This chain connects TRBV25-1 to TRBJ2-3; tentatively, D is TRBD2 (6 bases). The J call is in doubt because the DNA end fits TRBJ2-7 better. CDR3 length: 16 residues. Germline assignment: CDR1 MGHDK and CDR2 SYGVNS.

V usage is TRBV28 and J usage is TRBJ1-6; 8 nucleotides agree with TRBD1. Germline V gene lookup returns CDR1 MDHEN and CDR2 SYDVKM. This CDR3 has 14 residues. The trim removed 1 base at V and 13 bases at J, leaving 6 bases unmatched. CDR3 coding DNA: TGTGCCAGCAGTTTATCAGGGACAGGAACTCCCCTCCACTTT. This sequence encodes CASSLSGTGTPLHF.

As to this clonotype: Germline is not matched at one junction end, which may reflect a read error. The chain uses TRBV6-1 and TRBJ2-4; 7 positions match TRBD2. Germline CDR1 and CDR2: MNHNS and SASEGT. The CDR3 is made up of 14 amino acids. The CDR3 sequence: CASSGGGGQKTRYF. The CDR3 nucleotides are TGTGCGAGCAGTGGGGGGGGTGGCCAAAAGACCAGGTACTTC.

CDR3 loop: CASSQAPGRGTPNEQFF. The CDR3 DNA sequence: TGCGCCAGCAGCCAAGCCCCTGGGCGGGGGACCCCCAATGAGCAGTTCTTC. This rearrangement joins TRBV4-1 to TRBJ2-1, with 7 positions matching TRBD2. The CDR3 is made up of 17 amino acids. V was pared by 1 base and J by 6 bases, with 12 bases of the junction left unmatched. Germline V lookup: CDR1 MGHRA, CDR2 YSYEKL.

The gene calls are TRBV27 and TRBJ2-3, with D tentatively TRBD1 (5 bases). Trimming removed 7 bases from V and 6 bases from J, with 23 bases in between. The CDR3 contains 16 residues. Germline lookup yields CDR1 MNHEY and CDR2 SMNVEV (reference sequence). The CDR3 region has the DNA TGTGCCAGCAATACTTTTGGGGCTGGGATCACCGATACGCAGTATTTT. It is translated as CASNTFGAGITDTQYF.

This clonotype was picked up many times. This chain joins TRBV6-1 and TRBJ2-3; D gene unclear. The CDR3 runs 13 residues. V gave up 5 bases and J gave up 6 bases, with 12 bases separating them. Germline lookup yields CDR1 MNHNS and CDR2 SASEGT. CDR3 amino acids: CASSPDLRDTQYF. CDR3 bases: TGTGCCAGCAGTCCAGATCTAAGGGATACGCAGTATTTT.

This clonotype has at least ten counts. This chain links TRBV27 with TRBJ2-1; 8 positions agree with TRBD1. The end of the DNA aligns better with TRBJ2-5, so the J call may be wrong. Germline lookup yields CDR1 MNHEY and CDR2 SMNVEV (reference sequence). This CDR3 is built from 14 residues. CDR3 in DNA: TGTGCCAGCAGTTTGCAGGGGGCCCCGGAGACCCAGTACTTC. This codes for CASSLQGAPETQYF.

The table lists this clonotype with many counts. This chain uses TRBV12-5 with TRBJ2-5; D not resolved. The end of the DNA aligns better with TRBJ2-7, so the J call may be wrong. CDR1 and CDR2 (germline): LGHNT, FRNRAP. The CDR3 runs to 15 residues. For the CDR3, the DNA is TGTGCTAGTGGCCAATATGGCAGGTGGCCCTACGAGCAGTACTTC. This translates into CASGQYGRWPYEQYF.

This clonotype was observed once. The chain uses TRBV7-3 and TRBJ2-4; possible D gene TRBD2, 6 bases. Judging by the DNA end, TRBJ2-1 fits better; the J call may be wrong. Germline lookup yields CDR1 SGHTA and CDR2 FQGTGA. This CDR3 region has 14 residues. Here the CDR3 reads CASSSGAASNEQFF. The CDR3 DNA reads TGTGCCAGCAGCTCGGGAGCTGCGAGCAATGAGCAGTTCTTC.

The genes are TRBV12-3 or TRBV12-4 and TRBJ2-7; tentative D call: TRBD1 (6 bases). The CDR3 has 14 amino acids. With 1 base removed from V and 2 bases from J, the gap between germline ends came to 9 bases. The CDR3 spells CASSLGGTTYEQYF. The CDR3 DNA follows: TGTGCCAGCAGTTTAGGGGGGACAACCTACGAGCAGTACTTC.

This clonotype was observed a few times. This chain joins TRBV9 and TRBJ2-1; possibly TRBD1 or TRBD2 for D (5 bases each). CDR3 length: 18 amino acids. V was cut by 4 bases and J by 3 bases, with 23 bases left in between. Per germline, CDR1 SGDLS and CDR2 YYNGEE. The CDR3 DNA follows: TGTGCCAGCAGCTCAGAACCCGTGACAGCGGAACGCTACAATGAGCAGTTCTTC. Translated: CASSSEPVTAERYNEQFF.

The V and J genes are TRBV14 and TRBJ2-1; D call uncertain. The CDR3 is 14 residues long. V lost 4 bases and J lost 10, with 17 bases in between. Germline V gene lookup returns CDR1 SGHDN and CDR2 FVKESK. CDR3 amino acids: CASSLSPFPGEQFF. The CDR3 DNA is TGTGCCAGCAGCCTGTCCCCATTTCCTGGCGAGCAGTTCTTC.

Turning to this clonotype: This may be a read error, as it is one base from a much larger clone. J is TRBJ2-1 and V is TRBV6-1; the D gene is possibly TRBD2 (5 bases). Deletions cut 1 base from V and 13 bases from J, with 17 bases between. The CDR3 runs to 14 residues. CDR1 MNHNS and CDR2 SASEGT come from the germline V gene. The CDR3 loop reads CASSEVSGFGIQFF. CDR3 in DNA: TGTGCCAGCAGTGAAGTTTCGGGGTTCGGCATTCAGTTCTTC.

This clonotype was counted ten times or more. The chain is built from TRBV10-3 and TRBJ2-1, with D perhaps matching TRBD2 (6 bases). The DNA end is a closer match to TRBJ2-7, so the J assignment may be wrong. This CDR3 region has 17 residues. Germline-derived CDR1 and CDR2 are ENHRY and SYGVKD. CDR3 amino acids: CAISEPERGTSTYEQYF. As DNA, the CDR3 is TGTGCCATCAGTGAGCCAGAACGGGGGACGTCGACCTACGAGCAGTACTTC.

The chain has TRBV12-3 or TRBV12-4 and TRBJ2-3; D is unclear. Trimming removed 1 base at V and 3 bases at J, with 5 bases between. This CDR3 is 13 amino acids long. The CDR3 here is CASSLGETDTQYF. CDR3 sequence (DNA): TGTGCCAGCAGTTTAGGTGAAACAGATACGCAGTATTTT.

The chain recombines TRBV10-2 with TRBJ2-3, with TRBD1 matching 10 bases. Trimming at V came to 8 bases and at J to 11 bases, leaving 16 bases not matched to a gene. Germline assignment: CDR1 WSHSY and CDR2 SAAADI. This CDR3 is built from 15 residues. The CDR3 loop reads CASSPQAAGTGEQYF. In nucleotides, the CDR3 is TGCGCCAGCTCCCCCCAGGCTGCGGGGACAGGGGAGCAGTATTTT.

This chain connects TRBV27 to TRBJ2-4, with TRBD2 identical over 12 bases. The closer fit of TRBJ2-3 to the DNA end suggests the J call may be wrong. Germline CDR1 is MNHEY and CDR2 is SMNVEV (reference sequence). This CDR3 is built from 17 residues. The CDR3 DNA is TGTGCCAGCAGAAAAACGGGACTAGCGGGTCGCAAAGACATGCAGTATTTT. Its translation is CASRKTGLAGRKDMQYF.